Listed below are T cell receptor beta chains from one sample, sequenced in a study of blood T cell repertoires in COVID-19. Clones were read by immunoSEQ multiplex PCR, and TCRdb kept only the in-frame ones, dropping some. The data contain roughly 250,000 clones, about 93% of them singletons. Sequenced input: PBMCs or T cells enriched from blood (not recorded which). These receptors were collected from a woman aged 18-29 years who had recovered from COVID-19. Both conserved end residues are part of each CDR3. The D gene is left open where the match is weak. Only part of the rows carry a size: once, few, many, or a class if the clone is expanded.

j_call | clone_size | d_call | v_call | cdr3_nt | cdr3_aa
TRBJ1-1 | once | TRBD1 | TRBV3-1/TRBV3-2 | TGTGCCAGCAGCCAATTTCGGGACAGCTTGGAAGCTTTCTTT | CASSQFRDSLEAFF
TRBJ1-2 | NA | NA | TRBV4-2 | TGTGCCAGCAGCCAAGGGGCGTTCTATGGCTACACCTTC | CASSQGAFYGYTF
TRBJ1-5 | NA | NA | TRBV24-1 | TGTGCCACCAGCCAACACATTACCAGTCAGCCCCAGCATTTT | CATSQHITSQPQHF
TRBJ1-1 | NA | NA | TRBV5-1 | TGCGCCAGCAGCTTGGCAGGAAGTCCCGAAGCTTTCTTT | CASSLAGSPEAFF
TRBJ2-3 | NA | NA | TRBV5-1 | TGCGCCAGCAACTTCCGCGGGGCTAGCACAGATACGCAGTATTTT | CASNFRGASTDTQYF
TRBJ2-7 | NA | NA | TRBV11-2 | TGTGCCAGCAGCTCCAGACTAGTCTTCTACGAGCAGTACTTC | CASSSRLVFYEQYF
TRBJ1-4 | NA | TRBD1 | TRBV28 | TGTGCCAGCAGTTTGGTGACAGGGGGACTGTTTTTT | CASSLVTGGLFF
TRBJ1-3 | NA | NA | TRBV28 | TGTGCCAGCAGTTTATCGTTGAGGGGAAACACCATATATTTT | CASSLSLRGNTIYF
TRBJ2-1 | NA | TRBD2 | TRBV7-3 | TGTGCCAGATACCGCATTAATCGAAAGTGGTTAGGGGGACTAGCTAATTTCGATGAGCAGTTCTTC | CARYRINRKWLGGLANFDEQFF
TRBJ1-3 | NA | NA | TRBV2 | TGTGCCAGCAACCCTATCCGCTCTGGAAACACCATATATTTT | CASNPIRSGNTIYF
TRBJ1-5 | NA | TRBD1 | TRBV6-2/TRBV6-3 | TGTGCCAGCAGTTACCTTGGCGCACAGGGGCCTAGGAGCAATCAGCCCCAGCATTTT | CASSYLGAQGPRSNQPQHF
TRBJ2-7 | NA | TRBD2 | TRBV2 | TGTGCCAGCAGTGAGGGTAGCGGGGCCTACGAGCAGTACTTC | CASSEGSGAYEQYF
TRBJ2-1 | NA | TRBD2 | TRBV18 | TGTGCCAGCTCACCACCCGCTACCCCTGGGGGGGACAATGAGCAGTTCTTC | CASSPPATPGGDNEQFF
TRBJ2-7 | NA | NA | TRBV28 | TGTGCCAGCACCACTTCTGGATTGGGGAGACGCTCCTACGAGCAGTACTTC | CASTTSGLGRRSYEQYF
TRBJ1-5 | NA | TRBD1 | TRBV9 | TGTGCCAGTTCCCCGGGACAGGGGATTAATAGCAATCAGCCCCAGCATTTT | CASSPGQGINSNQPQHF
TRBJ1-1 | NA | NA | TRBV5-1 | TGCGCCAGCAGAATGGCAGGGGTTACTGAAGCTTTCTTT | CASRMAGVTEAFF
TRBJ1-1 | NA | NA | TRBV12-3/TRBV12-4 | TGTGCCGCAGGACGACAGACTGAAGCTTTCTTT | CAAGRQTEAFF
TRBJ1-5 | NA | NA | TRBV4-1 | TGCGCCAGCAGCCTCCGACAGAAAAATCAGCCCCAGCATTTT | CASSLRQKNQPQHF
TRBJ2-1 | NA | NA | TRBV3-1/TRBV3-2 | TGTGCCAGCAGCCAAGTAACTATCGAGCAGTTCTTC | CASSQVTIEQFF
TRBJ2-1 | NA | TRBD2 | TRBV24-1 | TGTGCCACCAGTGACACGGGACTAGCGGCGGCCTACAATGAGCAGTTCTTC | CATSDTGLAAAYNEQFF
TRBJ1-1 | NA | NA | TRBV27 | TGTGCCAGCAGGGCTTCTCTGTCGGGGAACACTGAAGCTTTCTTT | CASRASLSGNTEAFF
TRBJ2-7 | NA | NA | TRBV3-1/TRBV3-2 | TGTGCCAGCAGCCCGGGACTCTACTACGAGCAGTACTTC | CASSPGLYYEQYF
TRBJ1-5 | NA | NA | TRBV29-1 | TGCAGCGTTGGGCAGGGTAGCAATCAGCCCCAGCATTTT | CSVGQGSNQPQHF
TRBJ2-1 | once | NA | TRBV5-1 | TGCGCCAGCAGCTTGAGGAGTGTCCAGGGTGTGAACAATGAGCAGTTCTTC | CASSLRSVQGVNNEQFF
TRBJ1-1 | NA | NA | TRBV2 | TGTGCCAGCAGTGCGAGAAACACTGAAGCTTTCTTT | CASSARNTEAFF
TRBJ2-3 | NA | NA | TRBV10-3 | TGTGCCATCAGTGAGAACAGAAATACGCAGTATTTT | CAISENRNTQYF
TRBJ1-1 | NA | TRBD1 | TRBV28 | TGTGCCAGCAGCCGGGGACAGCCCAAAGCTTTCTTT | CASSRGQPKAFF
TRBJ1-4 | once | NA | TRBV7-8 | TGTGCCAGCAGCCCGGCTGTAGAGGCTAGTCTGTTTTTT | CASSPAVEASLFF
TRBJ1-6 | NA | NA | TRBV9 | TGTGCCAGCAGCGTAGATCCGGGTAATTCACCCCTCCACTTT | CASSVDPGNSPLHF
TRBJ2-3 | once | NA | TRBV21-1 | TGTGCCAGCAGCAAAAGGCCCCTAGCGGGAGGGACAGATACGCAGTATTTT | CASSKRPLAGGTDTQYF
TRBJ1-4 | NA | NA | TRBV5-6 | TGTGCCAGCAGCTTGGTCGGGGTCGAAAAACTGTTTTTT | CASSLVGVEKLFF
TRBJ1-2 | NA | NA | TRBV28 | TGTGCCAGCAGACTTAATGGCTACACCTTC | CASRLNGYTF
TRBJ2-1 | NA | TRBD2 | TRBV5-4 | TGTGCCAGCAGCGTCGGGGGGGATGAGCAGTTCTTC | CASSVGGDEQFF
TRBJ1-4 | once | TRBD1 | TRBV9 | TGTGCCAGCAGCGTAGGGGGTGGGACAGGGTCAACTAATGAAAAACTGTTTTTT | CASSVGGGTGSTNEKLFF
TRBJ2-7 | NA | TRBD1 | TRBV6-2/TRBV6-3 | TGTGCCAGCAGTTCTGGACAGGGCTACGAGCAGTACTTC | CASSSGQGYEQYF
TRBJ2-5 | NA | TRBD2 | TRBV6-5 | TGTGCCAGCAGTTCCCAACTAGCGGGAGTCGGAGAGACCCAGTACTTC | CASSSQLAGVGETQYF
TRBJ1-1 | NA | TRBD1 | TRBV3-1/TRBV3-2 | TGTGCCAGCAGCCAACTGGGGCAGGGGGCGAGGACTGAAGCTTTCTTT | CASSQLGQGARTEAFF
TRBJ1-2 | NA | TRBD1 | TRBV9 | TGTGCCAGCAGCGTCGACAGGGGTAGTGGCTACACCTTC | CASSVDRGSGYTF
TRBJ1-4 | NA | NA | TRBV27 | TGTGCCAGCAGTTTAGGAGGTGGGCCGCATGAAAAACTGTTTTTT | CASSLGGGPHEKLFF
TRBJ1-5 | NA | NA | TRBV4-3 | TGCGCCAGCAGCCAAGAGAGATGGCAGCCCCAGCATTTT | CASSQERWQPQHF
TRBJ2-2 | few | TRBD1 | TRBV24-1 | TGTGCCACCAGTGATTTTGGGACAGGCGGAACCGGGGAGCTGTTTTTT | CATSDFGTGGTGELFF
TRBJ1-1 | NA | TRBD1 | TRBV10-1 | TGCGCCAGCAGTCCAGGGGGGACTGAAGCTTTCTTT | CASSPGGTEAFF